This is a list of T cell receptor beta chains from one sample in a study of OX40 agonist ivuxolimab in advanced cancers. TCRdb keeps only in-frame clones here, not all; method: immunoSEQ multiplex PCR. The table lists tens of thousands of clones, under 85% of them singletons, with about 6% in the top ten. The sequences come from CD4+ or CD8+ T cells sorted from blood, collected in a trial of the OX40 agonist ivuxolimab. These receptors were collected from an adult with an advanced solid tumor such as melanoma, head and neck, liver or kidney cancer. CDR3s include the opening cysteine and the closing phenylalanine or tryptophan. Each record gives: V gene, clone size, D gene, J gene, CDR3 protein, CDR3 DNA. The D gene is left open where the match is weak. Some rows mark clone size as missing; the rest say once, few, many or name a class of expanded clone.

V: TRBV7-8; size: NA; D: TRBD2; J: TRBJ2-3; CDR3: CASSAMGLALDTQYF; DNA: TGTGCCAGCAGCGCCATGGGACTAGCGTTAGATACGCAGTATTTT
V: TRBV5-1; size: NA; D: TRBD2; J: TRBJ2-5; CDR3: CASSSGGSGWMETQYF; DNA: TGCGCCAGCAGCTCCGGGGGTAGCGGGTGGATGGAGACCCAGTACTTC
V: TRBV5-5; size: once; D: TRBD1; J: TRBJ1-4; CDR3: CASSLGDRAEKLFF; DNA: TGTGCCAGCAGCTTGGGGGACAGGGCTGAAAAACTGTTTTTT
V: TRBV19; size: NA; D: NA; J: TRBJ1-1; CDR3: CASSIMENTEAFF; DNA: TGTGCCAGTAGTATAATGGAAAACACTGAAGCTTTCTTT
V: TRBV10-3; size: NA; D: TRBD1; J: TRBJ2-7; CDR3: CAISPGQGAREQYF; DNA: TGTGCCATCAGTCCGGGACAGGGGGCGCGGGAGCAGTACTTC
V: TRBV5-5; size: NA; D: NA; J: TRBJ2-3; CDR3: CASSPEVQGFSSTDTQYF; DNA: TGTGCCAGCAGCCCGGAGGTACAGGGCTTTTCTAGCACAGATACGCAGTATTTT
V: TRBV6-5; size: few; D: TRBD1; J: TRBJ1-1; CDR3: CASSFQGGNTEAFF; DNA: TGTGCCAGCAGTTTTCAGGGGGGGAACACTGAAGCTTTCTTT
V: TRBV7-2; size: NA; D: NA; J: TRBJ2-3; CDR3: CASSLGSTDTQYF; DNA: TGTGCCAGCAGCTTAGGAAGCACAGATACGCAGTATTTT
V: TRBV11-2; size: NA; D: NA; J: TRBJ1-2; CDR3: CASSHSQGYGYTF; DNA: TGTGCCAGCAGCCACTCTCAGGGCTATGGCTACACCTTC
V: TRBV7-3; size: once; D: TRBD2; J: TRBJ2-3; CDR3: CASSLTGTSGRTGTDTQYF; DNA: TGTGCCAGCAGCTTAACGGGGACTAGCGGGAGGACGGGGACAGATACGCAGTATTTT
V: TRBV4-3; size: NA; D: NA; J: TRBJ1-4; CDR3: CASSQSQRWDDPNEKLFF; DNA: TGCGCCAGCAGCCAATCTCAGCGGTGGGATGATCCTAATGAAAAACTGTTTTTT
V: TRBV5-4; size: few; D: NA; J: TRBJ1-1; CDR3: CASSLNTNTEAFF; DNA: TGTGCCAGCAGCTTAAACACTAACACTGAAGCTTTCTTT
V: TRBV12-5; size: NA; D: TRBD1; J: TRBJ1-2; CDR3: CASGFRTGYGYTF; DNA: TGTGCTAGTGGTTTTCGGACAGGGTATGGCTACACCTTC
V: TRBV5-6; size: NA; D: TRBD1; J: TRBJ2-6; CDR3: CASSSYGQVSSGANVLTF; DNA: TGTGCCAGCAGCTCATATGGACAGGTTAGCTCTGGGGCCAACGTCCTGACTTTC
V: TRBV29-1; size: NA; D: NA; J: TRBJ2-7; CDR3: CSVGAGWGYEQYF; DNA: TGCAGCGTGGGGGCAGGGTGGGGATACGAGCAGTACTTC
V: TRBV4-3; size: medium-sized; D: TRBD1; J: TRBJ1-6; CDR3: CASSLAGGPVFRSPLHF; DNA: TGCGCCAGCAGCCTTGCAGGGGGCCCTGTTTTTCGGTCACCCCTCCACTTT
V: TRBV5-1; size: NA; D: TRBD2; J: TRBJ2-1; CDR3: CASSLPKGLAGGFSGGNEQFF; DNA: TGCGCCAGCAGCTTACCTAAGGGACTAGCGGGAGGATTCTCAGGAGGGAATGAGCAGTTCTTC
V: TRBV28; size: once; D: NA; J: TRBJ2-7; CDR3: CASSLPRSGGYEQYF; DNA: TGTGCCAGCAGTCTCCCGCGAAGTGGGGGCTACGAGCAGTACTTC
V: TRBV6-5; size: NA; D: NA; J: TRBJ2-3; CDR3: CASSISWADTQYF; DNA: TGTGCCAGCAGTATTAGTTGGGCAGATACGCAGTATTTT
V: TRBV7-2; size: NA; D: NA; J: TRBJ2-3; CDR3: CASSFPFLADTDTQYF; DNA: TGTGCCAGCAGCTTCCCCTTCTTAGCGGACACAGATACGCAGTATTTT
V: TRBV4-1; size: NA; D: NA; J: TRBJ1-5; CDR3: CASSQDPGARNQPQHF; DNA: TGCGCCAGCAGCCAAGATCCGGGGGCTCGGAATCAGCCCCAGCATTTT
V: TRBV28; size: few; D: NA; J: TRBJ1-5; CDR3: CASSKTGPGEPQHF; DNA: TGTGCCAGCAGTAAAACAGGACCCGGGGAGCCCCAGCATTTT
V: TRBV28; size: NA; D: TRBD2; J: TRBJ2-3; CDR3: CASRPSGSADTQYF; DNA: TGTGCCAGCAGACCTAGCGGGAGCGCAGATACGCAGTATTTT
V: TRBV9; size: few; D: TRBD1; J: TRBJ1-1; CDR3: CASSVSGQGNTEAFF; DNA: TGTGCCAGCAGCGTCTCCGGACAGGGCAACACTGAAGCTTTCTTT
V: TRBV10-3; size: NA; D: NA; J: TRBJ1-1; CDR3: CAISEVTGNTEAFF; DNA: TGTGCCATCAGTGAGGTGACAGGGAACACTGAAGCTTTCTTT
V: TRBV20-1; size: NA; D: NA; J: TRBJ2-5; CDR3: CSAVGGETQYF; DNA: TGCAGTGCCGTCGGGGGAGAGACCCAGTACTTC
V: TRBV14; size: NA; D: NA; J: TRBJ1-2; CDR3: CASSQEEGAYTF; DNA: TGTGCCAGCAGCCAAGAGGAGGGCGCCTACACCTTC
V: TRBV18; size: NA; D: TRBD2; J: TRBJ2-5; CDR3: CASSPGRVSGQETQYF; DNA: TGTGCCAGCTCACCCGGGAGGGTTAGCGGCCAAGAGACCCAGTACTTC
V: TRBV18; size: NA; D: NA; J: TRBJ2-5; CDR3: CASSPNTQETQYF; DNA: TGTGCCAGCTCACCAAATACCCAAGAGACCCAGTACTTC
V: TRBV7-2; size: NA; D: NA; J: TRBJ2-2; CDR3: CASSLVGGLNTGELFF; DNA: TGTGCCAGCAGCTTAGTCGGGGGGCTCAACACCGGGGAGCTGTTTTTT
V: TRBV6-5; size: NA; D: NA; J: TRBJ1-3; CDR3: CASSYGRIGNTIYF; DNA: TGTGCCAGCAGTTACGGCAGGATCGGAAACACCATATATTTT
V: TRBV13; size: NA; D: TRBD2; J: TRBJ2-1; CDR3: CASSLKEGGGRYNEQFF; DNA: TGTGCCAGCAGCTTAAAGGAGGGCGGGGGGAGGTACAATGAGCAGTTCTTC
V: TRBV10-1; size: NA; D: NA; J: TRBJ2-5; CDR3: CASSAADQETQYF; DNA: TGCGCCAGCAGTGCGGCAGACCAAGAGACCCAGTACTTC
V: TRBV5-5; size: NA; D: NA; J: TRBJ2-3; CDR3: CASSLMAFTDTQYF; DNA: TGTGCCAGCAGCTTGATGGCCTTCACAGATACGCAGTATTTT
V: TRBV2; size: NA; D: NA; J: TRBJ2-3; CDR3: CASTGSTDTQYF; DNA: TGTGCCAGTACAGGGAGCACAGATACGCAGTATTTT
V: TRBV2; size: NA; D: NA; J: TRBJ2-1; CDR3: CASSARTQGYNEQFF; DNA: TGTGCCAGCAGTGCCCGGACGCAGGGATACAATGAGCAGTTCTTC
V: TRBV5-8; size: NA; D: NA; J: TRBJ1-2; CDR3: CASSRGTEYGYTF; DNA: TGTGCCAGCAGCCGTGGGACGGAGTATGGCTACACCTTC
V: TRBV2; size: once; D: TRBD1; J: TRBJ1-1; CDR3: CASSEETGGFLNTEAFF; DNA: TGTGCCAGCAGTGAGGAGACAGGGGGCTTTCTGAACACTGAAGCTTTCTTT
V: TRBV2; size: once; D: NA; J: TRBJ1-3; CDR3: CASMTPAGNGNTIYF; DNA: TGTGCCAGCATGACACCCGCGGGGAATGGAAACACCATATATTTT
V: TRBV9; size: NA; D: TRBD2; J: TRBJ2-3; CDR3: CASSASGHTDTQYF; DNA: TGTGCCAGCAGCGCTAGCGGTCACACAGATACGCAGTATTTT
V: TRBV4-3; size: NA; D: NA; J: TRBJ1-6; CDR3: CASSQDGSWNLYNSPLHF; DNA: TGCGCCAGCAGCCAAGATGGATCGTGGAACCTCTATAATTCACCCCTCCACTTT
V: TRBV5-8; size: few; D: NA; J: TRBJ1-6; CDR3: CASSSYRDSPLHF; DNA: TGTGCCAGCAGCTCCTACAGGGATTCACCCCTCCACTTT
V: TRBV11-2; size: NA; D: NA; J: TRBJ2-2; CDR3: CASSFAAGGELFF; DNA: TGTGCCAGCAGCTTTGCAGCGGGCGGGGAGCTGTTTTTT
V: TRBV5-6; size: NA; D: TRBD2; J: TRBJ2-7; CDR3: CASSLFTGGPHEQYF; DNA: TGTGCCAGCAGCTTGTTCACGGGAGGGCCCCACGAGCAGTACTTC
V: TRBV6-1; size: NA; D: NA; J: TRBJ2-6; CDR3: CASSERGSSGANVLTF; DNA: TGTGCCAGCAGTGAACGAGGTAGCTCTGGGGCCAACGTCCTGACTTTC
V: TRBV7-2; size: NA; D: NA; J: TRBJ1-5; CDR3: CASSLGYRQPQHF; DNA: TGTGCCAGCAGCTTAGGCTATAGACAGCCCCAGCATTTT
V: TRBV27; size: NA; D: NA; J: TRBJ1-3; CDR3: CASTGANSGNTIYF; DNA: TGTGCCAGCACTGGAGCCAACTCTGGAAACACCATATATTTT
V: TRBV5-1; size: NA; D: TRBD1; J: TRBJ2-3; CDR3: CASSLTGTGGADTQYF; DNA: TGCGCCAGCAGCTTGACCGGGACAGGGGGCGCAGATACGCAGTATTTT
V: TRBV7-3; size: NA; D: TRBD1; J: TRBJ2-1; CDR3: CASSTYRGEGEQFF; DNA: TGTGCCAGCAGCACCTACAGGGGTGAGGGTGAGCAGTTCTTC
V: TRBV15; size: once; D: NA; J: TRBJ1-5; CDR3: CATSIGPRSNQPQHF; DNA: TGTGCCACCAGCATAGGGCCTCGGTCGAATCAGCCCCAGCATTTT
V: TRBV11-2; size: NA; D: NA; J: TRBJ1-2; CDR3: CASSLDRAPTYYGGYTF; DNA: TGTGCCAGCAGCTTAGATAGGGCACCGACATATTATGGGGGCTACACCTTC
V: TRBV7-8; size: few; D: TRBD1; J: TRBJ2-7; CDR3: CASGQWTGGLSEQYF; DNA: TGTGCCAGCGGACAGTGGACAGGGGGACTCTCCGAGCAGTACTTC
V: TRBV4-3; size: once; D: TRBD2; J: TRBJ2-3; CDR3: CASSQDQGLAGTDTQYF; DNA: TGCGCCAGCAGCCAAGATCAAGGACTAGCTGGCACAGATACGCAGTATTTT
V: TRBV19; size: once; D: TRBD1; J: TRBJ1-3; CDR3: CASTTGGGSGNTIYF; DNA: TGTGCCAGTACAACAGGGGGTGGCTCTGGAAACACCATATATTTT
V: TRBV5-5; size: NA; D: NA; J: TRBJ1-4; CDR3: CASSLVAGAGEKLFF; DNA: TGTGCCAGCAGCTTGGTCGCAGGGGCGGGTGAAAAACTGTTTTTT